This TCR beta chain was recovered during a study of blood T cell repertoires in COVID-19. Study at large: T cells, B-cell-depleted T cells, or PBMCs supplied cDNA or gDNA.

TCRdb's table, derived via immunoSEQ multiplex PCR, lists solely in-frame clones and lacks some. The sample lists around 270,000 clones; around 80% were seen once. V lost 1 base to trimming and J lost 3 bases; unmatched junction nucleotides: 6. The CDR3 spans 17 residues. Germline V gives CDR1 SEHNR, CDR2 FQNEAQ (reference sequence). The origin of this receptor is a man aged 55 to 70 with acute or convalescent COVID-19. The V call is TRBV7-9, the J call TRBJ2-3, with 11 bases that match TRBD2. Sample: peripheral blood. The CDR3 DNA sequence: TGTGCCAGCAGCTTAGGGGCTAGCGGGAGGACAACAGATACGCAGTATTTT. This gives the protein CASSLGASGRTTDTQYF.